This TCR beta chain derives from a study of cytomegalovirus exposure and HLA in healthy donors. The length of the CDR3 is 15 residues. Primers for the PCR totalled 60 Vbeta and 13 Jbeta. The protocol was immunoSEQ multiplex PCR, while the TCRdb copy is restricted to in-frame clones and leaves out a portion. The table shows 85,000 to 100,000 clones, with around 90% occurring only once. The sample consisted of PBMCs. The rearrangement uses TRBV21-1 and TRBJ2-7; the D segment call TRBD1 is taken from the table without a DNA check. TRBV21-1 is a known pseudogene. The clonotype originates from a man between 18 and 35 years old in good health and CMV-seronegative. CDR3: CASSKVTGKCYEQYF. The CDR3, as DNA: TGTGCCAGCAGCAAGGTAACAGGGAAATGCTACGAGCAGTACTTC.